This entry lists 13 T cell receptor beta chains sequenced from one sample in a study of T cells in Graves' hyperthyroidism and ophthalmopathy. TCR beta CDR3 sequences were amplified from RNA transcripts. First-round RT-PCR with HTBI primers amplified the TCR CDR3 region. TCRdb fed the multiplex PCR reads into MiXCR, producing one record per CDR3 protein. Found here are some 510,000 distinct CDR3 sequences, less than 25% of them singletons; the top ten hold about a quarter. The sequenced sample was blood. These receptors were collected from a man aged 18-30 years with Graves' hyperthyroidism.

This clonotype has ten or more counts. V usage is TRBV19 and J usage is TRBJ1-1; D may be TRBD1 (5 bases). The germline V gene encodes CDR1 LNHDA and CDR2 SQIVND (reference sequence). V was pared by 1 base and J by 3 bases, with 9 bases between. CDR3 length: 14 amino acids. The CDR3 sequence is CASSIVGAYTEAFF. Here the CDR3 DNA reads TGTGCCAGTAGTATAGTAGGGGCGTACACTGAAGCTTTCTTT.

This clonotype has only one observation. A much larger clone is a single base away; this may be a read error. As the CDR3 is not closed by the conserved phenylalanine or tryptophan, this likely results from a read error. The chain recombines TRBV13 with TRBJ1-1, with D maybe TRBD1 (6 bases). V gave up 2 bases and J gave up 1 base, with 14 bases separating them. The germline V gene encodes CDR1 PRHDT and CDR2 FYEKMQ (reference sequence). The CDR3 spans 16 residues. The CDR3 reads CASSLHPTGPNTEAFY. Written as DNA, the CDR3 is TGTGCCAGCAGCTTACACCCGACAGGACCGAACACTGAAGCTTTCTAT.

V usage is TRBV20-1 and J usage is TRBJ2-5, with D perhaps TRBD2 (6 bases). This CDR3 spans 14 amino acids. V lost 5 bases, J lost 5 bases, and 18 bases lay in between. Per germline, CDR1 DFQATT and CDR2 SNEGSKA (reference sequence). This chain's CDR3 is CSAPIGGGRETQYF. The DNA for the CDR3 is TGCAGTGCTCCGATAGGAGGAGGGCGGGAGACCCAGTACTTC.

This clonotype came up many times. The V and J genes are TRBV5-1 and TRBJ1-1; D remains unclear. The CDR3 is 13 residues long. Trimming left V 0 bases short and J 6 bases short, with 9 bases between. CDR1 and CDR2 from the germline V gene are SGHRS and YFSETQ. The CDR3 protein is CASSLAGRPEAFF. The CDR3 region has the DNA TGCGCCAGCAGCTTGGCCGGACGGCCTGAAGCTTTCTTT.

This rearrangement joins TRBV11-2 to TRBJ2-5; D not resolved. Germline V gene sequence: CDR1 SGHAT, CDR2 FQNNGV. This CDR3 is built from 12 residues. Trimming removed 5 bases from V and 7 bases from J, with 11 bases in between. CDR3 in DNA: TGTGCCAGCAGCACCTCGCGTGGGACCCAGTACTTC. Protein: CASSTSRGTQYF.

V is TRBV12-3 or TRBV12-4 and J is TRBJ1-5; the D gene is possibly TRBD1 (5 bases). The CDR3 has 15 residues. V lost 5 bases and J lost 3, with 14 bases in between. CDR3 bases: TGTGCCAGCAGTCCCACCGGGACTCTCAATCAGCCCCAGCATTTT. This gives the protein CASSPTGTLNQPQHF.

This clonotype was observed at least ten times. The V and J genes are TRBV11-2 and TRBJ1-2; D ambiguous. Germline V gene data show CDR1 as SGHAT and CDR2 as FQNNGV. V lost 5 bases and J lost 3, with 16 bases in between. This CDR3 contains 15 residues. The CDR3 loop reads CASSPKARSDYGYTF. CDR3 DNA sequence: TGTGCCAGCAGCCCGAAGGCGCGGAGTGACTATGGCTACACCTTC.

The J gene is TRBJ1-1, the V gene TRBV6-1, with a possible D match to TRBD1 (6 bases). Germline assignment: CDR1 MNHNS and CDR2 SASEGT. Trimming removed 10 bases at V and 4 bases at J, with 16 bases between. This CDR3 has 13 residues. For the CDR3, the DNA is TGTGCCACCCATAGGGGGATTGGCACTGAAGCTTTCTTT. Translating it yields CATHRGIGTEAFF.

This clonotype appeared a few times. This chain joins TRBV19 and TRBJ1-1; no clear D. V was cut by 5 bases and J by 1 base, with 17 bases left in between. Germline CDR1 LNHDA, CDR2 SQIVND (reference sequence). The CDR3 extends over 16 amino acids. DNA of the CDR3: TGTGCCAGTAGTCTGGCCAGTCCGGTAGGGAACACTGAAGCTTTCTTT. It codes for CASSLASPVGNTEAFF. Filled out from reference TRBV19 and TRBJ1-1, the complete variable domain reads DGGITQSPKYLFRKEGQNVTLSCEQNLNHDAMYWYRQDPGQGLRLIYYSQIVNDFQKGDIAEGYSVSREKKESFPLTVTSAQKNPTAFYLCASSLASPVGNTEAFFGQGTRLTVV.

This clonotype was seen only a few times. The V and J genes are TRBV6-8 and TRBJ1-2; D is undetermined. Trimming removed 3 bases at V and 1 base at J, with 9 bases between. CDR1 is MNHGY, CDR2 SAAAGT, per germline. The length of the CDR3 is 14 residues. The CDR3 loop reads CASSYRAGNYGYTF. Written as DNA, the CDR3 is TGTGCCAGCAGTTATCGGGCAGGTAACTATGGCTACACCTTC.

This clonotype came up a few times. This clone may be a read error of a much larger clone one base away. The gene calls are TRBV2 and TRBJ1-5; the D gene is possibly TRBD1 (5 bases). The CDR3 has 15 amino acids. CDR1 is SNHLY and CDR2 is FYNNEI in the germline V gene. CDR3 protein: CASSTGLGSSQPQHF. The CDR3 coding sequence is TGTGCCAGCAGTACGGGGCTCGGGAGCAGTCAGCCCCAGCATTTT. The full variable domain, with the rest looked up from reference TRBV2 and TRBJ1-5, is EPEVTQTPSHQVTQMGQEVILRCVPISNHLYFYWYRQILGQKVEFLVSFYNNEISEKSEIFDDQFSVERPDGSNFTLKIRSTKLEDSAMYFCASSTGLGSSQPQHFGDGTRLSIL.

This sequence joins TRBV28 and TRBJ1-2; 7 bases fit TRBD1. This CDR3 is built from 11 residues. Unmatched junction bases numbered 0, after V lost 4 bases and J lost 7 bases. The germline CDR1 and CDR2 sequences are MDHEN and SYDVKM. The CDR3 nucleotides read TGTGCCAGCAGTTGGACAGGTGGCTACACCTTC. This gives the protein CASSWTGGYTF.

This clonotype has a count of ten or more. The V and J genes are TRBV12-3 or TRBV12-4 and TRBJ1-1; D might be TRBD1 (5 bases). V lost 6 bases to trimming and J lost 0 bases, with 11 bases between them. The CDR3 contains 14 residues. The CDR3 spells CASRHRRLNTEAFF. CDR3 nucleotide sequence: TGTGCCAGCAGACACAGGAGATTGAACACTGAAGCTTTCTTT.